The text below deals with one T cell receptor (beta chain). Its antigen is unknown. The data are from a study of OX40 agonist ivuxolimab in advanced cancers. Autoimmune disease history or systemic immunosuppression was exclusionary. Study conclusions and caveats: Fewer expanded clones were found on average in CD4+ than in CD8+ T cells. Partly responding patients at 0.1-3.0 mg/kg showed some of the smallest clonal expansion.

The CDR3 has 15 residues. Trimming cost V 7 bases and J 2 bases, with 15 bases left between them. Germline CDR1 reads LNHDA; CDR2 reads SQIVND (reference sequence). The table came from immunoSEQ multiplex PCR; TCRdb's copy has only in-frame clones and leaves some out. The sample holds 70,000 to 75,000 clones, around 86% seen once. This clonotype was sampled from an adult with an advanced solid tumor such as melanoma, head and neck, liver or kidney cancer. The sample was CD4+ or CD8+ T cells sorted from blood, taken in a trial of the OX40 agonist ivuxolimab. The chain links TRBV19 to TRBJ1-5, with D possibly being TRBD1 (6 bases). Written as DNA, the CDR3 is TGTGCCAGTACTAACCAGGGGACGGGCAATCAGCCCCAGCATTTT. As protein: CASTNQGTGNQPQHF.